One and the same sample provided the 5 T cell receptor beta chains below, sequenced in a study of CD8 T cells in ankylosing spondylitis. TCRdb re-called the 5' RACE reads with MiXCR, one entry per CDR3 protein. The sample lists roughly 200,000 distinct CDR3 sequences, roughly 25% occurring once. The sequencing sample was made of blood, either unsorted or a sorted T cell fraction (not recorded which). These receptors were taken from a male donor with ankylosing spondylitis or in good health (not recorded which).

This clonotype was counted at least ten times. The V and J genes are TRBV4-2 and TRBJ1-5; 9 bases agree with TRBD1. The germline V gene encodes CDR1 LGHNA and CDR2 YNFKEQ. There are 18 residues in the CDR3. V was clipped by 6 bases and J by 6 bases; unmatched bases: 18. The CDR3 here is CASSPRASSGTGIQPQHF. CDR3 sequence (DNA): TGTGCCAGCAGTCCAAGAGCCTCCTCCGGGACAGGGATTCAGCCCCAGCATTTT.

In this sample, this clonotype turned up many times. The V gene is TRBV12-3 or TRBV12-4, the J gene TRBJ1-6; D is undetermined. The CDR3 is 13 residues long. The V and J ends lost 5 bases and 5 bases respectively, with 7 bases between them. DNA for the CDR3: TGTGCCAGCAGTCCCTATGATAATTCACCCCTCCACTTT. Its protein product is CASSPYDNSPLHF.

This clonotype was observed many times. This chain joins TRBV9 and TRBJ2-2, with a possible D match to TRBD2 (5 bases). The germline CDR1 and CDR2 sequences are SGDLS and YYNGEE. The V end was cut by 2 bases, the J end by 0 bases, with 14 bases between. CDR3 size: 17 residues. CDR3 amino acids: CASSVSLLATNTGELFF. The CDR3 nucleotides are TGTGCCAGCAGCGTGAGCCTGCTAGCCACGAACACCGGGGAGCTGTTTTTT.

The V gene is TRBV20-1, the J gene TRBJ2-7, with a tentative D call TRBD1 (6 bases). The germline V and J ends were trimmed by 5 bases and 5 bases, with 10 bases remaining between them. There are 11 residues in the CDR3. Germline V gene lookup returns CDR1 DFQATT and CDR2 SNEGSKA (reference sequence). This chain's CDR3 is CSAYRQDEQYF. For the CDR3, the DNA is TGCAGTGCTTATAGACAGGACGAGCAGTACTTC.

V gene TRBV18 combines with J gene TRBJ2-7, with 10 bases lining up with TRBD1. CDR1 is KGHSH, CDR2 LQKENI, per germline. This CDR3 is built from 16 residues. J gave up 5 bases and V 2 bases, and 9 bases lay outside the gene matches. In nucleotides, the CDR3 is TGTGCCAGCTCACCATCTCTGTATGGACAGGGGGACGAGCAGTACTTC. This codes for CASSPSLYGQGDEQYF.